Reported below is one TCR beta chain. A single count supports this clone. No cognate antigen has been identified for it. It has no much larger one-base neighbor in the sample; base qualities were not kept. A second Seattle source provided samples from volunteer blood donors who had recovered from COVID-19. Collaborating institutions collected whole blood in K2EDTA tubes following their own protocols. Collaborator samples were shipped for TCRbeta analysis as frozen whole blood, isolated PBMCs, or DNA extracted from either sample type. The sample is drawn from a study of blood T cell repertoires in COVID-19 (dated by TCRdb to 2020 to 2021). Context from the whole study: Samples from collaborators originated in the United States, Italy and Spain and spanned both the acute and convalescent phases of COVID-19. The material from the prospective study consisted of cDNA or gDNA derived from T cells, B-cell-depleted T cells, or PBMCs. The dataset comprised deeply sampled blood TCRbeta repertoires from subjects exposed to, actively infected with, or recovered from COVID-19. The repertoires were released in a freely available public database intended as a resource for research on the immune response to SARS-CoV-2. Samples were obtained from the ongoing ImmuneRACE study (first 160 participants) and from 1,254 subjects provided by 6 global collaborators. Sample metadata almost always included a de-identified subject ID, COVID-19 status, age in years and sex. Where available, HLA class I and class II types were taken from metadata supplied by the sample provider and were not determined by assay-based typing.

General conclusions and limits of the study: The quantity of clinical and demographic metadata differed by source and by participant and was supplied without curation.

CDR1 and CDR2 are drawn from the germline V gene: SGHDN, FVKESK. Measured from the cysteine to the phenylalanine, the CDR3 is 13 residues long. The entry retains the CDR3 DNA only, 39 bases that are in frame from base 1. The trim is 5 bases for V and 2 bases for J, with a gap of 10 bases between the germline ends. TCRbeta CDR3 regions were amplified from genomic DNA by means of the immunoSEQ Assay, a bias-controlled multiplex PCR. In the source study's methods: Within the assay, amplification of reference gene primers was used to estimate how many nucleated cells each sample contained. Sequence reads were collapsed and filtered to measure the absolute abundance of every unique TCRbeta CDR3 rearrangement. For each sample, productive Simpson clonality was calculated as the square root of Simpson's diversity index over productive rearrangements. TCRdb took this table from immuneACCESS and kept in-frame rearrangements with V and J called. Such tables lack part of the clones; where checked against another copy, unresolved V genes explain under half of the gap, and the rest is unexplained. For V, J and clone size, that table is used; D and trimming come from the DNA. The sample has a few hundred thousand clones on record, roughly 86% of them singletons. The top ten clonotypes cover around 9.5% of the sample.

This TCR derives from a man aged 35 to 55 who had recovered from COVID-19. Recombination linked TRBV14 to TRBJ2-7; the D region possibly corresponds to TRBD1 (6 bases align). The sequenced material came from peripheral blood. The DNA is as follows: TGTGCCAGCAGCGTGGACAGCCCCTACGAGCAGTACTTC. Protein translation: CASSVDSPYEQYF.